A single sample is the source of the 27 T cell receptor beta chains below, sequenced in a study of cytomegalovirus exposure and HLA in healthy donors (dated by TCRdb to 2017 to 2019). Library preparation used the immunoSEQ multiplex PCR assay. The multiplex PCR relied on a mix of 60 forward primers for TCR Vbeta segments and 13 reverse primers for TCR Jbeta segments. The table was pulled from immuneACCESS by TCRdb, which kept in-frame rearrangements only. Such tables lose some clones; where checked, under half of the loss comes from unresolved V genes, and the rest has no known cause. The sample records some 140,000 clones, approximately 61% of which are singletons. The ten largest account for approximately 1.6% of the sample. The sequencing input was PBMCs. These receptors came from a human donor in good health.

The chain recombines TRBV7-9 with TRBJ1-4, with unresolved D. The germline V and J ends were trimmed by 5 bases and 0 bases, with 10 bases remaining between them. Germline lookup yields CDR1 SEHNR and CDR2 FQNEAQ (reference sequence). The CDR3 is 15 amino acids. This CDR3 is CASSIDTTTNEKLFF. The CDR3 bases are TGTGCCAGCAGCATAGACACAACAACTAATGAAAAACTGTTTTTT.

V usage is TRBV10-3 and J usage is TRBJ2-3, with D possibly being TRBD1 (6 bases). The germline V gene has CDR1 ENHRY and CDR2 SYGVKD. V lost 4 bases, J lost 2 bases, and 7 bases lay in between. This CDR3 has 13 residues. For the CDR3, the DNA is TGTGCCATCAGTGGACAGGACACAGATACGCAGTATTTT. This sequence encodes CAISGQDTDTQYF.

The rearrangement links TRBV19 to TRBJ2-2; tentative D call: TRBD2 (6 bases). Germline V gene lookup returns CDR1 LNHDA and CDR2 SQIVND (reference sequence). The CDR3 is 13 residues long. Trimming removed 7 bases at V and 6 bases at J, with 12 bases between. The CDR3 nucleotides are TGTGCCAGTAATGGTCCGGGAGCCGGGGAGCTGTTTTTT. Amino acids: CASNGPGAGELFF. The whole variable domain, remainder taken from reference TRBV19 and TRBJ2-2, is DGGITQSPKYLFRKEGQNVTLSCEQNLNHDAMYWYRQDPGQGLRLIYYSQIVNDFQKGDIAEGYSVSREKKESFPLTVTSAQKNPTAFYLCASNGPGAGELFFGEGSRLTVL.

V gene TRBV6-1 combines with J gene TRBJ1-5, with a weak D call TRBD1 (5 bases). CDR1 MNHNS and CDR2 SASEGT come from the germline V gene. CDR3 size: 15 residues. V lost 5 bases and J lost 0, with 11 bases in between. The CDR3 sequence is CASSPGTVSNQPQHF. CDR3 DNA sequence: TGTGCCAGCAGTCCCGGGACTGTTAGCAATCAGCCCCAGCATTTT.

V is TRBV4-2 and J is TRBJ1-4, with TRBD1 identical over 7 bases. V lost 3 bases, J lost 2 bases, and 18 bases stayed unmatched. Germline loops: CDR1 LGHNA, CDR2 YNFKEQ. The CDR3 runs to 20 residues. The CDR3: CASSQGEDRATTITNEKLFF. The CDR3 DNA reads as TGTGCCAGCAGCCAGGGGGAAGACAGGGCCACAACGATCACTAATGAAAAACTGTTTTTT.

This clone was detected only a few times. The V call is TRBV5-4, the J call TRBJ2-2; 8 bases map to TRBD1. The CDR3 runs to 18 residues. V dropped 4 bases and J dropped 5; count of bases not matched to a gene: 16. Germline V gene data show CDR1 as SGHNT and CDR2 as YYREEE (reference sequence). The CDR3 DNA is TGTGCCAGCAGCCAGAGACAGGGGAGTCAACAATCTACCGGGGAGCTGTTTTTT. It is translated as CASSQRQGSQQSTGELFF.

This clone was seen more than once but under ten times. This sequence joins TRBV27 and TRBJ2-5; 10 bases match TRBD1. The CDR3 extends over 14 amino acids. The V gene end was trimmed by 6 bases and the J gene end by 2 bases; junction bases not matched to a gene: 3. The germline V gene encodes CDR1 MNHEY and CDR2 SMNVEV (reference sequence). The CDR3: CASRRQGAQETQYF. The CDR3 DNA sequence: TGTGCCAGCAGGAGACAGGGGGCGCAAGAGACCCAGTACTTC.

This rearrangement joins TRBV18 to TRBJ2-2, with 7 positions matching TRBD1. CDR1 KGHSH and CDR2 LQKENI come from the germline V gene. This CDR3 region has 15 residues. V gave up 3 bases and J gave up 5 bases; unmatched junction bases: 6. The CDR3 DNA follows: TGTGCCAGCTCACCCGGGACAGACTTGACCGGGGAGCTGTTTTTT. Translation gives CASSPGTDLTGELFF. Filled out from reference TRBV18 and TRBJ2-2, the complete variable domain reads NAGVMQNPRHLVRRRGQEARLRCSPMKGHSHVYWYRQLPEEGLKFMVYLQKENIIDESGMPKERFSAEFPKEGPSILRIQQVVRGDSAAYFCASSPGTDLTGELFFGEGSRLTVL.

The chain employs TRBV4-1 and TRBJ2-2; 9 bases are shared with TRBD1. Germline V gives CDR1 MGHRA, CDR2 YSYEKL. The trim removed 3 bases at V and 8 bases at J, leaving 7 bases unmatched. This CDR3 has 15 residues. Written as DNA, the CDR3 is TGCGCCAGCAGCCAGGCACAGGGGGCTGATGGGGAGCTGTTTTTT. It translates to CASSQAQGADGELFF.

The V gene is TRBV6-1, the J gene TRBJ2-7; 8 bases line up with TRBD1. The V gene end was trimmed by 2 bases and the J gene end by 3 bases; junction bases not matched to a gene: 6. The CDR3 length is 15 residues. CDR1 MNHNS and CDR2 SASEGT come from the germline V gene. CDR3 bases: TGTGCCAGCAGTGAATTCGACAGGGGTTACTACGAGCAGTACTTC. Translating it yields CASSEFDRGYYEQYF.

CDR3 residues: CASSPLDRGGWANTGELFF. Written as DNA, the CDR3 is TGTGCCAGCAGCCCCTTGGACAGGGGGGGTTGGGCGAACACCGGGGAGCTGTTTTTT. The chain carries TRBV7-6 and TRBJ2-2; 10 bases line up with TRBD1. V was clipped by 5 bases and J by 0 bases; unmatched bases: 12. This CDR3 is built from 19 residues. Per the germline V gene, CDR1 is SGHVS and CDR2 is FNYEAQ.

The chain carries TRBV6-1 and TRBJ2-3; possible D gene TRBD1, 6 bases. CDR1 MNHNS and CDR2 SASEGT come from the germline V gene. V was clipped by 2 bases and J by 0 bases, with 12 bases between them. The CDR3 has 16 residues. The CDR3 DNA reads as TGTGCCAGCAGTGAACTGGACAGAACTAGCACAGATACGCAGTATTTT. Translated, it gives CASSELDRTSTDTQYF.

This clone appeared a few times. The J gene is TRBJ2-1, the V gene TRBV5-4, with TRBD2 matching over 14 bases. The CDR3 runs to 16 residues. Germline V lookup: CDR1 SGHNT, CDR2 YYREEE (reference sequence). The V gene end was trimmed by 4 bases and the J gene end by 6 bases; junction bases not matched to a gene: 6. CDR3 residues: CASSLLTSGRANEQFF. DNA for the CDR3: TGTGCCAGCAGCCTCCTGACTAGCGGGAGGGCCAATGAGCAGTTCTTC.

The genes are TRBV5-6 and TRBJ2-2, with unresolved D. Trimming took 1 base from V and 9 from J, leaving 10 bases between them. Germline lookup yields CDR1 SGHDT and CDR2 YYEEEE. The CDR3 consists of 13 residues. The CDR3 bases are TGTGCCAGCAGCTTGTATTTTACACGGGAGCTGTTTTTT. Encoded protein: CASSLYFTRELFF.

In this sample, this clone turned up a few times. The chain employs TRBV5-5 and TRBJ2-7; 7 bases agree with TRBD2. The V gene end was trimmed by 5 bases and the J gene end by 0 bases; junction bases not matched to a gene: 8. The CDR3 has 15 residues. CDR1 and CDR2 from the germline V gene are SGHKS and YYEKEE (reference sequence). The CDR3 spells CASSTTSVNSYEQYF. The DNA for the CDR3 is TGTGCCAGCAGTACTACTAGCGTAAACTCCTACGAGCAGTACTTC.

This clone was counted a few times. The chain uses TRBV28 and TRBJ1-4; 7 bases line up with TRBD1. There are 15 residues in the CDR3. CDR1 MDHEN and CDR2 SYDVKM come from the germline V gene. V was pared by 3 bases and J by 8 bases, with 9 bases of the junction left unmatched. CDR3 DNA: TGTGCCAGCAGTTTCCCACAGGGGACGAACGAAAAACTGTTTTTT. Its protein is CASSFPQGTNEKLFF.

This chain connects TRBV5-4 to TRBJ2-7; TRBD1 matches 7 bases. CDR3 length: 13 amino acids. After removal of 4 bases from V and 5 bases from J, the junction contained 6 bases not matched to a gene. Germline V CDR1 and CDR2: SGHNT, YYREEE (reference sequence). CDR3 sequence reads: CASSRDSPHEQYF. DNA for the CDR3: TGTGCCAGCAGCCGGGACAGCCCCCACGAGCAGTACTTC.

This chain links TRBV5-1 with TRBJ2-5, with TRBD2 matching 15 bases. After removal of 4 bases from V and 5 bases from J, the junction contained 3 bases not matched to a gene. CDR1 and CDR2 (germline): SGHRS, YFSETQ. The CDR3 loop spans 15 amino acids. CDR3 residues: CASSLGTSGRETQYF. The CDR3 DNA is TGCGCCAGCAGCCTAGGGACTAGCGGGAGGGAGACCCAGTACTTC.

This clone was recorded a few times. The chain uses TRBV4-2 and TRBJ2-7; 9 bases agree with TRBD1. This CDR3 has 15 amino acids. The J segment lost 4 bases and the V segment lost 1 base, leaving 5 bases of the junction unmatched. Germline values: CDR1 LGHNA, CDR2 YNFKEQ. The CDR3 DNA sequence: TGTGCCAGCAGCCAAGGGACAGGGGAGGGGTACGAGCAGTACTTC. Its translation is CASSQGTGEGYEQYF.

This clone was seen a single time. The chain joins TRBV19 to TRBJ1-5; tentative D call: TRBD1 (5 bases). The V end was cut by 5 bases, the J end by 2 bases, with 7 bases between. CDR1 and CDR2 from the germline V gene are LNHDA and SQIVND (reference sequence). The CDR3 covers 13 residues. DNA for the CDR3: TGTGCCAGTAGTGGCAGGGGCAATCAGCCCCAGCATTTT. It specifies CASSGRGNQPQHF.

The chain carries TRBV25-1 and TRBJ2-3; a weak D match, TRBD1 (6 bases). There are 14 residues in the CDR3. CDR1 MGHDK and CDR2 SYGVNS come from the germline V gene. The germline V and J ends were trimmed by 3 bases and 6 bases, with 13 bases remaining between them. DNA for the CDR3: TGTGCCAGCAGTGACGAGCAGGACAGTGATACGCAGTATTTT. Translation gives CASSDEQDSDTQYF. The whole variable domain, filled in from reference TRBV25-1 and TRBJ2-3, reads EADIYQTPRYLVIGTGKKITLECSQTMGHDKMYWYQQDPGMELHLIHYSYGVNSTEKGDLSSESTVSRIRTEHFPLTLESARPSHTSQYLCASSDEQDSDTQYFGPGTRLTVL.

This clone was detected once. J is TRBJ2-3 and V is TRBV5-1; 7 nucleotides align to TRBD2. J gave up 2 bases and V 0 bases, and 9 bases lay outside the gene matches. The CDR3 covers 17 residues. Germline lookup yields CDR1 SGHRS and CDR2 YFSETQ. For the CDR3, the DNA is TGCGCCAGCAGCTTGGGAACGACTAGCATCCCCACAGATACGCAGTATTTT. Protein: CASSLGTTSIPTDTQYF.

In its sample, this clone was seen once. The chain recombines TRBV7-2 with TRBJ2-7; TRBD1 matches 7 bases. V dropped 5 bases and J dropped 9; count of bases not matched to a gene: 10. The germline V gene encodes CDR1 SGHTA and CDR2 FQGNSA. This CDR3 has 13 amino acids. The DNA of the CDR3 is TGTGCCAGCAGCAAGGGGGCGCAGCTGGGGCAGTACTTC. Protein: CASSKGAQLGQYF.

Notes on this clone: Within the sample, other DNA sequences also encode this same CDR3. The V and J genes are TRBV28 and TRBJ1-1; 9 bases agree with TRBD1. The CDR3 is 14 residues long. Germline V gives CDR1 MDHEN, CDR2 SYDVKM. The ends lost 6 bases at V and 1 base at J; junction bases unmatched: 3. The CDR3 sequence: CASSPGQGNTEAFF. The CDR3, as DNA: TGTGCCAGCAGCCCGGGACAGGGGAACACTGAAGCTTTCTTT. The variable domain in full, completed from reference TRBV28 and TRBJ1-1, reads DVKVTQSSRYLVKRTGEKVFLECVQDMDHENMFWYRQDPGLGLRLIYFSYDVKMKEKGDIPEGYSVSREKKERFSLILESASTNQTSMYLCASSPGQGNTEAFFGQGTRLTVV.

The J gene is TRBJ2-3, the V gene TRBV28; D perhaps matches TRBD2 (5 bases). The CDR3 contains 15 residues. V lost 6 bases and J lost 4, with 17 bases in between. Germline CDR1 is MDHEN and CDR2 is SYDVKM. The CDR3 bases are TGTGCCAGCAGAGTGGTTCCAACTAGATCAGATACGCAGTATTTT. Protein: CASRVVPTRSDTQYF.

This clone was counted once. At the DNA level, this CDR3 is encoded by other sequences in the same sample as well. CDR3: CASSSGGSTDTQYF. The CDR3 coding sequence is TGTGCCAGCAGCTCGGGAGGGAGCACAGATACGCAGTATTTT. This sequence joins TRBV28 and TRBJ2-3, with 8 bases that match TRBD2. Germline CDR1 reads MDHEN; CDR2 reads SYDVKM. The CDR3 sequence is 14 residues long. The trim removed 6 bases at V and 0 bases at J, leaving 2 bases unmatched.

This rearrangement joins TRBV19 to TRBJ1-2; 8 bases align to TRBD1. This CDR3 is built from 14 residues. The germline V gene has CDR1 LNHDA and CDR2 SQIVND (reference sequence). V dropped 6 bases and J dropped 5; count of bases not matched to a gene: 8. The CDR3 bases are TGTGCCAGTAGCAGAGACAGGGGTAGTTATGGCTACACCTTC. Residues: CASSRDRGSYGYTF.